The rows below give T cell receptor beta chains drawn from one sample of a study of blood T cell repertoires in COVID-19. Only in-frame clones appear in the TCRdb table, and some are missing; sequencing was by immunoSEQ multiplex PCR. Here the sample spans 380,000 or so clones, approximately 86% being singletons. The sequenced sample consisted of PBMCs or T cells enriched from blood (not recorded which). The receptors here all came from a woman aged 35 to 49 with acute COVID-19. CDR3s include the opening cysteine and the closing phenylalanine or tryptophan. The order of the fields is V gene, J gene, D gene, clone size, CDR3 DNA, CDR3 protein. A D gene is named only where the DNA matches it firmly. The size entry is marked missing in some rows and otherwise reads once, few, many or a size class.

TRBV19,TRBJ2-7,.,.,TGTGCCAGTAGCAAGGGCACAGGGGCGGGGGAGCAGTACTTC,CASSKGTGAGEQYF
TRBV7-9,TRBJ1-2,.,.,TGTGCCAGCAGCTTAGACAGGAGCTATGGCTACACCTTC,CASSLDRSYGYTF
TRBV12-5,TRBJ1-2,TRBD1,.,TGTGCTAGTGGTTCCGGCTCGGGACAGGGGTTCTTCGGCTATGGCTACACCTTC,CASGSGSGQGFFGYGYTF
TRBV28,TRBJ2-3,TRBD2,.,TGTGCCAGCAGGAATAGACTAGCGGGGGACACAGATACGCAGTATTTT,CASRNRLAGDTDTQYF
TRBV13,TRBJ1-2,.,.,TGTGCCAGCAGCTTACGGGACTTAGAGAAGTATGGCTACACCTTC,CASSLRDLEKYGYTF
TRBV6-1,TRBJ1-5,.,.,TGTGCCAGCAGTGAAGCGTGGAGGGGTGACCAGCCCCAGCATTTT,CASSEAWRGDQPQHF
TRBV3-1/TRBV3-2,TRBJ2-7,TRBD1,.,TGTGCCAGCAGCCGAACAGGGACAGGGGAGGGCGAGCAGTACTTC,CASSRTGTGEGEQYF
TRBV15,TRBJ1-1,.,.,TGTGCCACCAGCACGGGGGAAAGGACTGAAGCTTTCTTT,CATSTGERTEAFF
TRBV19,TRBJ1-1,.,.,TGTGCCAGTATGTCGTACTACACTGAAGCTTTCTTT,CASMSYYTEAFF
TRBV9,TRBJ1-5,TRBD1,.,TGTGCCAGCAGCGAGACAGGGGGCGATCAGCCCCAGCATTTT,CASSETGGDQPQHF
TRBV5-1,TRBJ1-1,TRBD1,.,TGCGCCAGCAGCCTAGCTGGGGACAGGAACACTGAAGCTTTCTTT,CASSLAGDRNTEAFF
TRBV5-1,TRBJ1-1,TRBD1,.,TGCGCCAGCAGCTTGGAGACAGGGGGGCCGAACACTGAAGCTTTCTTT,CASSLETGGPNTEAFF
TRBV12-5,TRBJ1-6,.,.,TGTGCTAGTGCCTGGAGGGGTTCACCCCTCCACTTT,CASAWRGSPLHF
TRBV7-9,TRBJ2-3,TRBD1,.,TGTGCCAGCAGCTTAGCCGAGGGGGCGACGCAGTATTTT,CASSLAEGATQYF
TRBV7-9,TRBJ2-7,.,.,TGTGCCAGCAGCCAGGTTTCAGGGGTGAGCTCCTACGAGCAGTACTTC,CASSQVSGVSSYEQYF
TRBV5-8,TRBJ2-7,.,.,TGTGCCAGCAGCTTGGATCAAGGGGGTCTGTACGAGCAGTACTTC,CASSLDQGGLYEQYF
TRBV4-1,TRBJ1-2,.,.,TGCGCCAGCAGCCAAGGCGGCTTATCCCGCCATGGCTACACCTTC,CASSQGGLSRHGYTF
TRBV11-2,TRBJ2-3,.,.,TGTGCCAGCAGCTTAAGCCTTTCCTTCACAGATACGCAGTATTTT,CASSLSLSFTDTQYF
TRBV10-2,TRBJ2-1,.,.,TGCGCCAGCAGTACCGGGATTCCCCCCAATGAGCAGTTCTTC,CASSTGIPPNEQFF
TRBV6-5,TRBJ1-1,TRBD1,.,TGTGCCAGCATCCGGACAGGGGGGAACACTGAAGCTTTCTTT,CASIRTGGNTEAFF
TRBV7-9,TRBJ2-1,.,.,TGTGCCAGCAGCCCTAGGGGGTTGAATGAGCAGTTCTTC,CASSPRGLNEQFF
TRBV2,TRBJ2-5,TRBD1,.,TGTGCCAGCAGCCCAATGGGAGACAGGGATCAAGAGACCCAGTACTTC,CASSPMGDRDQETQYF
TRBV7-2,TRBJ2-1,.,.,TGTGCCAGCAGTGAGGGATATTCCTACAATGAGCAGTTCTTC,CASSEGYSYNEQFF
TRBV19,TRBJ1-5,TRBD1,.,TGTGCCAGTAGCCCAGGGGGGCGCAATCAGCCCCAGCATTTT,CASSPGGRNQPQHF
TRBV11-2,TRBJ2-5,.,.,TGTGCCAGCAGCCTCCAGAAGGGGCAAGAGACCCAGTACTTC,CASSLQKGQETQYF
TRBV5-1,TRBJ1-1,.,.,TGCGCCAGCAGCTTGTACTCGGCGGACACTGAAGCTTTCTTT,CASSLYSADTEAFF
TRBV10-3,TRBJ1-3,.,once,TGTGCCATAAGATACAGGGTTGGAAACACCATATATTTT,CAIRYRVGNTIYF
TRBV18,TRBJ1-2,TRBD1,.,TGTGCCAGCTCACCATTCGGAACAGGGGATGGCTACACCTTC,CASSPFGTGDGYTF
TRBV7-9,TRBJ2-2,.,.,TGTGCCAGCAGTGACAGGTTATGGGCGAACACCGGGGAGCTGTTTTTT,CASSDRLWANTGELFF
TRBV19,TRBJ2-7,.,.,TGTGCCAGTAGTTTCAGTGTCTCCTACGAGCAGTACTTC,CASSFSVSYEQYF
TRBV7-8,TRBJ2-1,TRBD1,.,TGTGCCAGCAGCACGAGGACAGGGTATAATGAGCAGTTCTTC,CASSTRTGYNEQFF
TRBV5-1,TRBJ2-5,TRBD2,many,TGCGCCAGCAGCTTCGGGGCGGGAGGAGAGACCCAGTACTTC,CASSFGAGGETQYF
TRBV29-1,TRBJ1-5,.,.,TGCAGCGTAGTAGCCGGGGTTGGCAATCAGCCCCAGCATTTT,CSVVAGVGNQPQHF
TRBV6-5,TRBJ1-2,TRBD1,.,TGTGCCAGCAGTTACGGGACAGGGGTTTCCTATGGCTACACCTTC,CASSYGTGVSYGYTF
TRBV5-4,TRBJ2-1,.,once,TGTGCCAGCAGCTTGGGAGGGACAACCCCGGCCCACAATGAGCAGTTCTTC,CASSLGGTTPAHNEQFF
TRBV20-1,TRBJ2-2,TRBD2,.,TGCAGTGCCAGTCCCCGGGGGGGCCTGGTCGGGGAGCTGTTTTTT,CSASPRGGLVGELFF
TRBV5-5,TRBJ2-7,TRBD2,.,TGTGCCAGCAGCGACCAGCGGGGCGGCGAGCAGTACTTC,CASSDQRGGEQYF
TRBV25-1,TRBJ1-2,.,.,TGTGCCAGCAGGGGGACTACGGGAGGCTACACCTTC,CASRGTTGGYTF
TRBV5-1,TRBJ2-2,TRBD1,.,TGCGCCACGGCGCGGCAGGCGGTCGGGACAGGGAGCACCGGGGAGCTGTTTTTT,CATARQAVGTGSTGELFF
TRBV19,TRBJ1-5,TRBD1,.,TGTGCCAGCTCGACAGGGGGCAATCAGCCCCAGCATTTT,CASSTGGNQPQHF
TRBV6-5,TRBJ2-3,.,.,TGTGCCAGCAGCACGGGACTTAGCACAGATACGCAGTATTTT,CASSTGLSTDTQYF
TRBV19,TRBJ2-5,TRBD2,.,TGTGCCAGTAGTAGTTCTAGCGGGGGTTTAGAGACCCAGTACTTC,CASSSSSGGLETQYF
TRBV7-9,TRBJ2-2,.,.,TGTGCCAGCAGCTTACAGGGTTTCGGGGAGCTGTTTTTT,CASSLQGFGELFF
TRBV11-2,TRBJ2-2,.,.,TGTGCCAGCAGCTTATCCACACCCAGGGGCACCGGGGAGCTGTTTTTT,CASSLSTPRGTGELFF
TRBV5-1,TRBJ1-2,.,.,TGCGCCAGCAGCTTAGGAGGGGCGCTTAACTATGGCTACACCTTC,CASSLGGALNYGYTF
TRBV15,TRBJ1-2,TRBD1,.,TGTGCCACCAGCAGAGCGGACAGGGGAGGAACTAACTATGGCTACACCTTC,CATSRADRGGTNYGYTF
TRBV19,TRBJ1-2,.,once,TGTGCCAGCAGACTTACGGGACTGAACTATGGCTACACCTTC,CASRLTGLNYGYTF
TRBV7-8,TRBJ1-6,TRBD1,.,TGTGCCAGCAGCCACACGACAGGGATTGGGCATTCACCCCTCCACTTT,CASSHTTGIGHSPLHF
TRBV7-2,TRBJ1-2,.,.,TGTGCCAGCAGCTTGGGGACAAACTATGGCTACACCTTC,CASSLGTNYGYTF
TRBV5-1,TRBJ1-1,.,.,TGCGCCAGCAGCATGACACCTCGGAACACTGAAGCTTTCTTT,CASSMTPRNTEAFF